This T cell receptor beta chain emerged from a study of cytomegalovirus exposure and HLA in healthy donors. Study-wide results and caveats: It is likely that the observed cluster of highly shared sequence variants was a sequencing artifact.

With regard to this clone: Its antigen is currently unknown.

The CDR3 is made up of 14 amino acids. V lost 6 bases, J lost 1 base, and 0 bases stayed unmatched. In germline, CDR1 is MNHEY, CDR2 SVGAGI. This PCR relied on a set of 60 Vbeta primers and 13 Jbeta primers. Profiled with immunoSEQ multiplex PCR; TCRdb holds only in-frame clones, not every one. The repertoire holds about 100,000 clones, with roughly 83% as singletons. The sequenced sample consisted of PBMCs. The V call is TRBV6-5, the J call TRBJ2-6, with 7 bases lining up with TRBD2. This TCR was recovered from a man between 35 and 55 years old in good health and CMV-seronegative. The DNA of the CDR3 is TGTGCCAGCAGGGGACTATCTGGGGCCAACGTCCTGACTTTC. This sequence encodes CASRGLSGANVLTF.